The present T cell receptor (beta chain) was sequenced within a study of early stage breast cancer tumors. The V gene's germline CDR1 is SGHTA and CDR2 FQGNSA. With 3 bases clipped from V and 1 base from J, the junction kept 6 bases outside the gene matches. The CDR3 length is 17 residues. In this sample, this clone turned up a few times. TCRdb keeps only in-frame clones here, not all; method: immunoSEQ multiplex PCR. The table shows 45,000 to 60,000 clones, with approximately 80% occurring only once. Sequenced: blood. The chain combines TRBV7-2 with TRBJ1-3; 10 nucleotides line up with TRBD1. This TCR was sampled from a person in their fifties or sixties with breast cancer. The DNA for the CDR3 is TGTGCCAGCAGCTTTAGACAGGGGGCTGGGTCTGGAAACACCATATATTTT. Translating it yields CASSFRQGAGSGNTIYF.